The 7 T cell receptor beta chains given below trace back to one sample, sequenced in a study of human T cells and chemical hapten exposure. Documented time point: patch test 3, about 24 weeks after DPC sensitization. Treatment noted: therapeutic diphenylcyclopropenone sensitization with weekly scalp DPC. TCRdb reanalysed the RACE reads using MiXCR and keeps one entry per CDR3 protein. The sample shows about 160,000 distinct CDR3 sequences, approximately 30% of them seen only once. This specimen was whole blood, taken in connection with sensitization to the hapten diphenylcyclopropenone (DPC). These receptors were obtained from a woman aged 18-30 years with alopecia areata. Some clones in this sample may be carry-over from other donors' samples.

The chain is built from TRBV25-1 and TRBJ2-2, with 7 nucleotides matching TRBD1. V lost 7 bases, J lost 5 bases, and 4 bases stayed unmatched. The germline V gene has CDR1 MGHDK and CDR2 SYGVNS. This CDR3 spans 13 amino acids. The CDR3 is CASTRQGTGELFF. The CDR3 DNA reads TGTGCCAGCACCCGACAGGGAACCGGGGAGCTGTTTTTT.

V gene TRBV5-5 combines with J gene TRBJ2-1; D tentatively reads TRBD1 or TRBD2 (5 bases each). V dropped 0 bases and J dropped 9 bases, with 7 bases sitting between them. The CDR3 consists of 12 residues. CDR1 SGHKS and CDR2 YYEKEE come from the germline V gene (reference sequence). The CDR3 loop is CASSLGGSEQFF. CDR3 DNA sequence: TGTGCCAGCAGCTTGGGGGGGAGTGAGCAGTTCTTC.

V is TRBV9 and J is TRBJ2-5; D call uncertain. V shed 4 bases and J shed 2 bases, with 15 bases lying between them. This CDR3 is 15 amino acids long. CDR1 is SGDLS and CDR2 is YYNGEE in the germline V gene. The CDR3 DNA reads TGTGCCAGCAGCCCAGCCCCGGTTCGTCAAGAGACCCAGTACTTC. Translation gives CASSPAPVRQETQYF. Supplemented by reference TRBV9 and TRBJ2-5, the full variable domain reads DSGVTQTPKHLITATGQRVTLRCSPRSGDLSVYWYQQSLDQGLQFLIQYYNGEERAKGNILERFSAQQFPDLHSELNLSSLELGDSALYFCASSPAPVRQETQYFGPGTRLLVL.

CDR3 bases: TGCGCCAGCAGCGCTGGCAGGTCGAGGACAGATACGCAGTATTTT. Protein sequence: CASSAGRSRTDTQYF. The V gene is TRBV5-1, the J gene TRBJ2-3; D remains unclear. This CDR3 is 15 amino acids long. The V end lost 4 bases, the J end lost 3 bases, and 15 bases lay between the germline ends. Germline V gene sequence: CDR1 SGHRS, CDR2 YFSETQ.

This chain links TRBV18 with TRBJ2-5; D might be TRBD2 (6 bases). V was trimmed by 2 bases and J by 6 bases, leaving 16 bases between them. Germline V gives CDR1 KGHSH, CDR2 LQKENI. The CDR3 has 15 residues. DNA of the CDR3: TGTGCCAGCTCACCAATGCCGGGGGATAGGAAGACCCAGTACTTC. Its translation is CASSPMPGDRKTQYF.

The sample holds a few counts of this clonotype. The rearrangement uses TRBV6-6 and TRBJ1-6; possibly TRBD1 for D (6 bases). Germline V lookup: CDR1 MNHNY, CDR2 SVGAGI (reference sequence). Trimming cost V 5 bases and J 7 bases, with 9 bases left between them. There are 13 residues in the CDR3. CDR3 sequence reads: CASSTGRNSPLHF. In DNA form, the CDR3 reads TGTGCCAGCAGTACAGGGAGGAATTCACCCCTCCACTTT.

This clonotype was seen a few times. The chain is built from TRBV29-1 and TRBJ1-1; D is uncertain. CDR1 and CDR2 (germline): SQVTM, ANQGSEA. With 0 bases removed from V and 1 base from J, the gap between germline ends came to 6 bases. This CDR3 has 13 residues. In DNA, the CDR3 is TGCAGCGTTGAAGAAAGACAGAACACTGAAGCTTTCTTT. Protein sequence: CSVEERQNTEAFF.